This T cell receptor beta chain originates from a study of blood T cell repertoires in COVID-19. Across the whole study: The United States, Italy and Spain provided the acute and convalescent COVID-19 samples. Sample material is recorded as cDNA or gDNA derived from T cells, B-cell-depleted T cells, or PBMCs.

Authors' methods: Amplification of reference gene primers was used by the study to estimate nucleated cell counts. Data came from immunoSEQ multiplex PCR; TCRdb stores just in-frame clones and leaves some out. V, J and clone size are those of that table, while D and trimming were read from the DNA. The sample lists under 250,000 clones, approximately 86% occurring once. V lost 0 bases and J 1 base, leaving 13 bases between the germline ends. Germline values: CDR1 SGHNT, CDR2 YYREEE (reference sequence). The CDR3 is 16 amino acids. This clone was observed a handful of times. The chain has TRBV5-4 and TRBJ2-5; a weak D match, TRBD2 (6 bases). The sequence was collected from a woman between 55 and 75 years old with active or convalescent COVID-19. Material: peripheral blood. CDR3 region: CASSLGMGGVQETQYF. CDR3 sequence (DNA): TGTGCCAGCAGCTTGGGCATGGGCGGGGTCCAAGAGACCCAGTACTTC.